One sample yielded the 22 T cell receptor beta chains listed below, sequenced in a study of CD8 T cells in ankylosing spondylitis. TCRdb itself ran the 5' RACE reads through MiXCR, one entry per CDR3 protein. In the table there are 300,000 to 350,000 distinct CDR3 sequences, 14% to 15% of which are singletons. Sequencing was done on a sample of blood, either unsorted or a sorted T cell fraction (not recorded which). The receptors were gathered from a male donor with ankylosing spondylitis or in good health (not recorded which).

As for this clonotype: One junction end does not reproduce the germline sequence, and a read error may be involved. The chain uses TRBV20-1 and TRBJ2-3, with TRBD2 matching 10 bases. This CDR3 is built from 18 residues. Germline V CDR1 and CDR2: DFQATT, SNEGSKA (reference sequence). CDR3 amino acids: CCARDLGILAGFTDTQYF. The CDR3 DNA reads TGCTGTGCTAGAGATCTTGGGATACTAGCGGGGTTCACAGATACGCAGTATTTT.

The chain uses TRBV3-1 and TRBJ2-3; possibly TRBD2 for D (5 bases). Trimming took 0 bases from V and 2 from J, leaving 12 bases between them. This CDR3 is built from 16 residues. Germline loops: CDR1 LGHDT, CDR2 YNNKEL (reference sequence). CDR3 bases: TGTGCCAGCAGCCAAGAGGGCCGGGGATTCACAGATACGCAGTATTTT. It codes for CASSQEGRGFTDTQYF.

The gene calls are TRBV4-1 and TRBJ2-1, with TRBD1 as a possible D gene (6 bases). Trimming removed 2 bases from V and 5 bases from J, with 22 bases in between. The CDR3 consists of 18 residues. The germline V gene has CDR1 MGHRA and CDR2 YSYEKL. The CDR3 DNA follows: TGCGCCAGCAGCCAAAGACCCGCCAGGGACACGCTAGACAATGAGCAGTTCTTC. It translates to CASSQRPARDTLDNEQFF.

The CDR3 nucleotides read TGTGCCAGCAGTGTACAGGGGAACGAGCAGTACTTC. Its protein is CASSVQGNEQYF. The chain joins TRBV2 to TRBJ2-7, with 7 bases aligning to TRBD1. Trimming cost V 4 bases and J 5 bases; bases outside gene matches: 2. Germline CDR1 is SNHLY and CDR2 is FYNNEI. This CDR3 region has 12 residues.

The chain has TRBV19 and TRBJ2-3; perhaps TRBD2 as D (7 bases). The CDR3 covers 13 residues. Trimming took 7 bases from V and 3 from J, leaving 11 bases between them. Germline V gene data show CDR1 as LNHDA and CDR2 as SQIVND (reference sequence). CDR3 residues: CASTAGATDTQYF. The CDR3 DNA is TGTGCCAGTACCGCGGGGGCAACAGATACGCAGTATTTT.

The sample holds a few counts of this clonotype. V and J are TRBV20-1 and TRBJ2-5, with D unresolved. CDR1 and CDR2 (germline): DFQATT, SNEGSKA (reference sequence). The CDR3 runs 12 residues. The V and J ends lost 0 bases and 6 bases respectively, with 8 bases between them. In nucleotides, the CDR3 is TGCAGTGCTAGAGAATCAGGAAAGACCCAGTACTTC. Translation: CSARESGKTQYF.

This clonotype was observed a handful of times. The chain carries TRBV12-3 or TRBV12-4 and TRBJ1-6; 8 bases match TRBD1. The CDR3 runs to 15 residues. The trim removed 6 bases at V and 4 bases at J, leaving 5 bases unmatched. The CDR3 sequence: CASRDRVGYNSPLHF. As DNA, the CDR3 is TGTGCCAGCAGGGACAGGGTTGGGTATAATTCACCCCTCCACTTT.

This clonotype was picked up many times. The chain uses TRBV12-3 or TRBV12-4 and TRBJ2-5, with D unresolved. V shed 7 bases and J shed 9 bases, with 12 bases lying between them. CDR3 length: 11 amino acids. The CDR3 spells CASTSDMAQYF. CDR3 DNA: TGTGCCAGCACCTCTGATATGGCCCAGTACTTC.

This clonotype was observed a few times. J is TRBJ2-7 and V is TRBV10-1; tentatively, D is TRBD2 (6 bases). Between the trimmed V and J ends, which lost 0 bases and 4 bases, there was a span of 7 bases. Per the germline V gene, CDR1 is WNHNN and CDR2 is SYGVQD (reference sequence). This CDR3 region has 13 residues. The CDR3 loop is CASSESGGYEQYF. For the CDR3, the DNA is TGCGCCAGCAGTGAGTCGGGGGGATACGAGCAGTACTTC.

The table lists this clonotype with a few counts. The chain is built from TRBV18 and TRBJ1-1; D uncertain. The CDR3 has 14 residues. Germline CDR1 KGHSH, CDR2 LQKENI. The germline V and J ends were trimmed by 2 bases and 1 base, with 8 bases remaining between them. CDR3 amino acids: CASSPGSGNTEAFF. DNA for the CDR3: TGTGCCAGCTCACCAGGGTCTGGGAACACTGAAGCTTTCTTT.

This clonotype turned up a few times. This chain links TRBV20-1 with TRBJ2-1, with 7 bases fitting TRBD1. With 6 bases clipped from V and 5 bases from J, the junction kept 16 bases outside the gene matches. From germline, CDR1 is DFQATT and CDR2 SNEGSKA (reference sequence). The CDR3 contains 16 residues. The CDR3 reads CSASRGSGGINNEQFF. The DNA for the CDR3 is TGCAGTGCCTCCAGGGGGTCGGGCGGAATTAACAATGAGCAGTTCTTC.

This chain joins TRBV10-1 and TRBJ2-2; 11 bases are shared with TRBD2. Germline V gene sequence: CDR1 WNHNN, CDR2 SYGVQD (reference sequence). The CDR3 is made up of 16 amino acids. After removal of 0 bases from V and 6 bases from J, the junction contained 3 bases not matched to a gene. The CDR3 sequence is CASSESTSGTPGELFF. CDR3 coding DNA: TGCGCCAGCAGTGAGTCGACTAGCGGGACGCCCGGGGAGCTGTTTTTT.

This clonotype was detected a few times. CDR3 in DNA: TGCAGTGCTACCCCGGGACATCCACTAGGCACCAATCAGCCCCAGCATTTT. Its translation: CSATPGHPLGTNQPQHF. This chain links TRBV20-1 with TRBJ1-5; D might be TRBD1 (6 bases). V was clipped by 4 bases and J by 3 bases, with 22 bases between them. The CDR3 runs to 17 residues. Germline assignment: CDR1 DFQATT and CDR2 SNEGSKA (reference sequence).

V gene TRBV4-1 combines with J gene TRBJ2-1, with 14 bases lining up with TRBD2. With 5 bases clipped from V and 3 bases from J, the junction kept 6 bases outside the gene matches. The CDR3 runs to 17 residues. Germline V gives CDR1 MGHRA, CDR2 YSYEKL. CDR3: CASSTRLAGGGYNEQFF. The CDR3 nucleotides are TGCGCCAGCAGCACCCGACTAGCGGGGGGGGGCTACAATGAGCAGTTCTTC.

The V and J genes are TRBV10-3 and TRBJ1-1; TRBD1 matches at 7 bases. The germline V gene encodes CDR1 ENHRY and CDR2 SYGVKD. The CDR3 consists of 13 residues. After removal of 6 bases from V and 1 base from J, the junction contained 2 bases not matched to a gene. This CDR3 is CAIRGDRNTEAFF. CDR3 nucleotide sequence: TGTGCCATCAGAGGGGACAGGAACACTGAAGCTTTCTTT.

Comments on this clonotype: Relative to the germline gene, one junction end is altered; a read error may explain this. This chain connects TRBV12-3 or TRBV12-4 to TRBJ2-1; tentatively, D is TRBD2 (5 bases). The CDR3 is made up of 19 amino acids. The CDR3 region has the DNA TGTACCAGCAGTTTAAAGGGAGCTAGCTCGAGTCCCAAGCACAATGAGCAGTTCTTC. Translation gives CTSSLKGASSSPKHNEQFF.

This clonotype was observed a handful of times. V gene TRBV5-4 combines with J gene TRBJ2-1, with D maybe TRBD2 (6 bases). The germline V gene encodes CDR1 SGHNT and CDR2 YYREEE (reference sequence). There are 16 residues in the CDR3. Between the trimmed V and J ends, which lost 0 bases and 4 bases, there was a span of 14 bases. The CDR3 bases are TGTGCCAGCAGCTTGGTAAGGGACTCCTCATACAATGAGCAGTTCTTC. Its protein product is CASSLVRDSSYNEQFF. Full variable domain (missing parts from reference TRBV5-4 and TRBJ2-1): ETGVTQSPTHLIKTRGQQVTLRCSSQSGHNTVSWYQQALGQGPQFIFQYYREEENGRGNFPPRFSGLQFPNYSSELNVNALELDDSALYLCASSLVRDSSYNEQFFGPGTRLTVL.

Only a few counts were recorded for this clonotype. The V gene is TRBV10-3, the J gene TRBJ2-3, with TRBD1 matching over 8 bases. This CDR3 region has 15 residues. Per germline, CDR1 ENHRY and CDR2 SYGVKD. Trimming took 7 bases from V and 5 from J; bases not matched to a gene: 11. The CDR3 is CAIMGRRQGKDTQYF. The CDR3 DNA is TGTGCCATCATGGGAAGGAGACAGGGGAAAGATACGCAGTATTTT.

This clonotype occurred many times. The chain has TRBV5-1 and TRBJ2-3, with 10 bases matching TRBD1. The germline V gene encodes CDR1 SGHRS and CDR2 YFSETQ. This CDR3 is 16 amino acids long. J was trimmed by 6 bases and V by 4 bases; bases with no gene match: 11. CDR3: CASSPIGQGVSDTQYF. For the CDR3, the DNA is TGCGCCAGCAGCCCGATAGGACAGGGGGTGTCGGATACGCAGTATTTT.

This sequence joins TRBV5-1 and TRBJ2-2; D is ambiguous. V was clipped by 2 bases and J by 6 bases, with 14 bases between them. CDR3 length: 15 amino acids. Germline V CDR1 and CDR2: SGHRS, YFSETQ. The chain's CDR3 is CASSLRDSLAGELFF. CDR3 in DNA: TGCGCCAGCAGCTTAAGAGACTCCCTCGCCGGGGAGCTGTTTTTT.

The chain has TRBV20-1 and TRBJ2-4; no clear D gene. Germline V CDR1 and CDR2: DFQATT, SNEGSKA (reference sequence). Trimming removed 5 bases from V and 0 bases from J, with 8 bases in between. The CDR3 runs 13 residues. The CDR3 coding sequence is TGCAGTGCTCTGGCCGTAGCCAAAAACATTCAGTACTTC. Translated: CSALAVAKNIQYF.

The chain has TRBV19 and TRBJ2-4, with unresolved D. The CDR3 consists of 14 residues. Germline V lookup: CDR1 LNHDA, CDR2 SQIVND (reference sequence). Trimming took 1 base from V and 7 from J, leaving 11 bases between them. Written as DNA, the CDR3 is TGTGCCAGTAGTATAGGCCAGGTGGTGAACATTCAGTACTTC. This encodes CASSIGQVVNIQYF.